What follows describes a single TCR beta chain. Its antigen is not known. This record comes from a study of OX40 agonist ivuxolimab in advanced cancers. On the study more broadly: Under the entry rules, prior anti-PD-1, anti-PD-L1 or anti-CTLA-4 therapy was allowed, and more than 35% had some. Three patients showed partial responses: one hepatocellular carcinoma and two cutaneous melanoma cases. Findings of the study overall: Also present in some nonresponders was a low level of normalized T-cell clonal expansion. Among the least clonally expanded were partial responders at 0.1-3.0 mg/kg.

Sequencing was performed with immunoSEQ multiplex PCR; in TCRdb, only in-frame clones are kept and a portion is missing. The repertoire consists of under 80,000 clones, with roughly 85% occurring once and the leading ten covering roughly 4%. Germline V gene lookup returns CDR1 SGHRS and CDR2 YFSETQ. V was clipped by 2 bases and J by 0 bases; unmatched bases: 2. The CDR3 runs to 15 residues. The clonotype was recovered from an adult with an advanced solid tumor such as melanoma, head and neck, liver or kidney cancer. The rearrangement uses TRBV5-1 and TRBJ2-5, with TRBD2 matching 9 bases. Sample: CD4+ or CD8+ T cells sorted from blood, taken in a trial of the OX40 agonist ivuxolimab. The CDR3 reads CASSFGLANQETQYF. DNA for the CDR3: TGCGCCAGCAGCTTCGGACTAGCGAACCAAGAGACCCAGTACTTC.